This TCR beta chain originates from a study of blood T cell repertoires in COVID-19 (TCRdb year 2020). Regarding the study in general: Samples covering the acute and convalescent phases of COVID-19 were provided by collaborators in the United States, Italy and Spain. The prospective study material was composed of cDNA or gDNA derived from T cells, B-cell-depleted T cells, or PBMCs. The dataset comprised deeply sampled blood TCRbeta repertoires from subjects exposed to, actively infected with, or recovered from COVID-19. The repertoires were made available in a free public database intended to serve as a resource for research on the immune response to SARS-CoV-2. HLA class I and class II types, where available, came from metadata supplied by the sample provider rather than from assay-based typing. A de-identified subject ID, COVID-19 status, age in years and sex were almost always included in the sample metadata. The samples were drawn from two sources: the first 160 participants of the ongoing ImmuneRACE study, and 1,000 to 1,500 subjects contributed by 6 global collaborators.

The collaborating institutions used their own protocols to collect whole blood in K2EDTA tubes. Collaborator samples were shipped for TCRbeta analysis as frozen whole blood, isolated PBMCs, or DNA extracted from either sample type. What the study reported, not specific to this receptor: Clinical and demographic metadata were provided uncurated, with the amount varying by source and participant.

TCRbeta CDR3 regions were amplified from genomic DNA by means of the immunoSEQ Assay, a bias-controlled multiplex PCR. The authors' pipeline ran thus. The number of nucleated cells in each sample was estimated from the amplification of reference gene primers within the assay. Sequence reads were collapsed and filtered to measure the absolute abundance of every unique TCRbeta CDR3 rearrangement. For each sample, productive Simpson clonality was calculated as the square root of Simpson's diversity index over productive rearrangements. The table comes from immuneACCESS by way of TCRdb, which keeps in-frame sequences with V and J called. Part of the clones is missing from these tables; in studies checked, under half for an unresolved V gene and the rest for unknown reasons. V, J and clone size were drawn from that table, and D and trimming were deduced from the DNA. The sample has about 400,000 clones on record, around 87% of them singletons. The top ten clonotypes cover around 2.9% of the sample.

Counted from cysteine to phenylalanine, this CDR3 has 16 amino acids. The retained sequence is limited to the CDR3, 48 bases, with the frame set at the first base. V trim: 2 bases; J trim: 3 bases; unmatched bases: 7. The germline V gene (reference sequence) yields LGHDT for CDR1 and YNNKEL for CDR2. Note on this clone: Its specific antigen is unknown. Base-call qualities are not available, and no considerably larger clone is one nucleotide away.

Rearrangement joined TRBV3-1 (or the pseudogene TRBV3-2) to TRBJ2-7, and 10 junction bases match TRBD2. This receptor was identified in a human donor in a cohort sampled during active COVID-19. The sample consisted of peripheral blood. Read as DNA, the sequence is TGTGCCAGCAGCCAATCTGGTAGCGGGAGGTTCTACGAGCAGTACTTC. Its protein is CASSQSGSGRFYEQYF.